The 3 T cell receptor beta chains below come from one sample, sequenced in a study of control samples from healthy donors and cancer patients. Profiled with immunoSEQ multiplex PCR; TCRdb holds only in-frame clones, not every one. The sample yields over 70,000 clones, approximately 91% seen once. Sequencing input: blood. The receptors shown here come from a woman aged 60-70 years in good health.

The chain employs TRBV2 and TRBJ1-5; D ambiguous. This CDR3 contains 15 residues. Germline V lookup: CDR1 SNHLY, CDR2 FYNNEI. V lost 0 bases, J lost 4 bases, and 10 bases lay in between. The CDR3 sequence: CASSEAKKNNQPQHF. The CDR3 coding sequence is TGTGCCAGCAGTGAAGCGAAGAAGAATAATCAGCCCCAGCATTTT.

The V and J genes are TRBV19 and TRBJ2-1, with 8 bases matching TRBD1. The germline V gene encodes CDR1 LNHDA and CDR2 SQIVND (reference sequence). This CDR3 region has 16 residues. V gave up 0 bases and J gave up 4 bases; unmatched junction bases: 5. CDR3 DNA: TGTGCCAGTAGTATAGAGACAGGGGTTTCATACAATGAGCAGTTCTTC. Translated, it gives CASSIETGVSYNEQFF.

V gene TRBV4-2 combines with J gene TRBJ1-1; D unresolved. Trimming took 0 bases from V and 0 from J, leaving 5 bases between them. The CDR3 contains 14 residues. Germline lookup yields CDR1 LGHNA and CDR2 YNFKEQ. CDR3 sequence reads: CASSQDDLNTEAFF. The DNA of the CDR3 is TGTGCCAGCAGCCAAGACGACCTGAACACTGAAGCTTTCTTT.